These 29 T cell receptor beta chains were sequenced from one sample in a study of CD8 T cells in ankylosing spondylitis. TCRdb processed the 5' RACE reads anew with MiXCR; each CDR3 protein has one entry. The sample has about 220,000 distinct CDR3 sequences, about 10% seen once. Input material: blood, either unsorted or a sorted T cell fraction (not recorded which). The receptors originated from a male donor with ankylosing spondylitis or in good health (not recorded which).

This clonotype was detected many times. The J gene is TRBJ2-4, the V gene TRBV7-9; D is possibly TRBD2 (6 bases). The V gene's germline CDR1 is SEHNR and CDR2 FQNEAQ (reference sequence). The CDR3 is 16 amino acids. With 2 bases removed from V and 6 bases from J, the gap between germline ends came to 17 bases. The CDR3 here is CASSLTPGENRNIQYF. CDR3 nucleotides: TGTGCCAGCAGCTTAACGCCGGGGGAGAATAGAAACATTCAGTACTTC.

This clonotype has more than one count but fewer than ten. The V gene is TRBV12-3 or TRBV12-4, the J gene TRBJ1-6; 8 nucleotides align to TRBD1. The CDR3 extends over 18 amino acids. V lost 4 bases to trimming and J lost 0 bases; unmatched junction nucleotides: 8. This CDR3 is CASSWGQVQSSYNSPLHF. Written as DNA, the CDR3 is TGTGCCAGCAGTTGGGGACAGGTCCAGAGCTCCTATAATTCACCCCTCCACTTT.

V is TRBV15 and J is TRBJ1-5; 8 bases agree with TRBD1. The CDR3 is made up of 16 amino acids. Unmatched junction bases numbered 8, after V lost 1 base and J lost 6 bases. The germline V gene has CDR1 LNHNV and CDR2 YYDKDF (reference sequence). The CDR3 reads CATSRGGQGGPQPQHF. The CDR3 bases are TGTGCCACCAGCAGAGGTGGACAGGGCGGCCCTCAGCCCCAGCATTTT.

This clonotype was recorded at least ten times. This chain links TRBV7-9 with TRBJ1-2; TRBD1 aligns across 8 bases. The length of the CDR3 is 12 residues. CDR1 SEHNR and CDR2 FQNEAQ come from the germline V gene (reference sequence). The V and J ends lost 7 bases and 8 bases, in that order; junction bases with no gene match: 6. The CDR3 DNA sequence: TGTGCCAGCACCTACAGGGGGGGAGGCTACACCTTC. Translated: CASTYRGGGYTF.

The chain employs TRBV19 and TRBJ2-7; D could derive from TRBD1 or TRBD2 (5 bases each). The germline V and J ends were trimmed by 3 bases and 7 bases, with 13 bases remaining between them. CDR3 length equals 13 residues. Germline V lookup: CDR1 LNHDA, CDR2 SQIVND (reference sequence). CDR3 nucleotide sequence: TGTGCCAGTAGTATCTTGGGGGTCGGAGAGCAGTACTTC. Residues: CASSILGVGEQYF.

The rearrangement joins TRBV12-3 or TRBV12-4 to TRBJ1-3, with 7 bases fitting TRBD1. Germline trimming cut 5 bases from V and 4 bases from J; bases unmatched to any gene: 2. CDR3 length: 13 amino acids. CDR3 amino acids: CASSPTGGNTIYF. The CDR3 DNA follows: TGTGCCAGCAGTCCGACAGGGGGAAACACCATATATTTT.

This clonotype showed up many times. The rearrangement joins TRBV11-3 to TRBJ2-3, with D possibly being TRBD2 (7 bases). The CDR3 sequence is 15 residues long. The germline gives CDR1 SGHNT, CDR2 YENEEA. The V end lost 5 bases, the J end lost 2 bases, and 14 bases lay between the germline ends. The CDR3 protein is CASSTGGATTDTQYF. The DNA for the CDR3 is TGTGCCAGCAGCACTGGGGGGGCCACCACAGATACGCAGTATTTT.

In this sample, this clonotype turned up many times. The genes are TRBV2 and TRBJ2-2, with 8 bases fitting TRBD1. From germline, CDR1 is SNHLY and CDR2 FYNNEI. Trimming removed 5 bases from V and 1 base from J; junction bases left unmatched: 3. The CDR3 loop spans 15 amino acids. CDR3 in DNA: TGTGCCAGCAGTCCTGGGACAGGGAACACCGGGGAGCTGTTTTTT. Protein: CASSPGTGNTGELFF.

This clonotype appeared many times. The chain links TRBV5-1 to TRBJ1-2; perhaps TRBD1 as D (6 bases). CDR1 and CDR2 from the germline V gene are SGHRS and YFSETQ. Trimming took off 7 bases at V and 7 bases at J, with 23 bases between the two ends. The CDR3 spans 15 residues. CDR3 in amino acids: CASQQSLQGSGGYTF. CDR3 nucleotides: TGCGCCAGCCAGCAGAGCCTCCAGGGGAGCGGTGGCTACACCTTC. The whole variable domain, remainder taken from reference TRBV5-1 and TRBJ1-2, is KAGVTQTPRYLIKTRGQQVTLSCSPISGHRSVSWYQQTPGQGLQFLFEYFSETQRNKGNFPGRFSGRQFSNSRSEMNVSTLELGDSALYLCASQQSLQGSGGYTFGSGTRLTVV.

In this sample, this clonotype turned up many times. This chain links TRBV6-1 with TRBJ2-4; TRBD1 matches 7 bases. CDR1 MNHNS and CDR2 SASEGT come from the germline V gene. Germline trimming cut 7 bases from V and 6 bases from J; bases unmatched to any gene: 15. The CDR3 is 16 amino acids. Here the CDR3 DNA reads TGTGCCAGCACACGGGAAAGATCCGGGACAGCAAACATTCAGTACTTC. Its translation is CASTRERSGTANIQYF.

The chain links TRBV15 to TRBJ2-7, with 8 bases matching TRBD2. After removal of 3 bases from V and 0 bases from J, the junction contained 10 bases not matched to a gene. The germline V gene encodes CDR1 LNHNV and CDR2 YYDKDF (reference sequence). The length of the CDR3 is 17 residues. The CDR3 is CATSRGSSGVPSYEQYF. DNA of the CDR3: TGTGCCACCAGCAGGGGGAGTAGCGGGGTGCCCTCCTACGAGCAGTACTTC.

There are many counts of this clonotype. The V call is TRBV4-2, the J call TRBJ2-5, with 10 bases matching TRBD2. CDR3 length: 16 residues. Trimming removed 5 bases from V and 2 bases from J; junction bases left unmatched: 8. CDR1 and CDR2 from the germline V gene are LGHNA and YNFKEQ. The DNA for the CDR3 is TGTGCCAGCAGCTCTACTAGCGGGGATGGACAAGAGACCCAGTACTTC. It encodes CASSSTSGDGQETQYF.

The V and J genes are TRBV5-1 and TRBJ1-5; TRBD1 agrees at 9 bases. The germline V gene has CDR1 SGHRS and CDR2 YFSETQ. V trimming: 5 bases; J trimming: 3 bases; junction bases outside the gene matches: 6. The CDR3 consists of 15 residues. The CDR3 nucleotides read TGCGCCAGCAGTGTTACAGGGGGCTACAATCAGCCCCAGCATTTT. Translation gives CASSVTGGYNQPQHF.

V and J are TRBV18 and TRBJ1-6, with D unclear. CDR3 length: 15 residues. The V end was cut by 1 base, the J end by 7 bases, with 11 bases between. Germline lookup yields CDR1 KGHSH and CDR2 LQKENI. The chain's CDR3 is CASSPLAGLNSPLHF. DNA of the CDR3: TGTGCCAGCTCACCACTTGCAGGTCTGAATTCACCCCTCCACTTT.

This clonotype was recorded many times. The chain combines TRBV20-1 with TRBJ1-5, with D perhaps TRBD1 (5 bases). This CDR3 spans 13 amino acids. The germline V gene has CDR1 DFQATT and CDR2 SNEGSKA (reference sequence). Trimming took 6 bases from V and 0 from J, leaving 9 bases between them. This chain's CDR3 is CSAGTGSNQPQHF. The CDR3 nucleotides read TGCAGTGCCGGGACGGGTAGCAATCAGCCCCAGCATTTT.

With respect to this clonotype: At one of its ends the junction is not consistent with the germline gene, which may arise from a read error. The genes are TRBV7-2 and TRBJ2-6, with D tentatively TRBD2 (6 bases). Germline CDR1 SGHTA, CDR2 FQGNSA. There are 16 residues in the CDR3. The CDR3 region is CASTLASGAGANVLTF. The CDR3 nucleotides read TGTGCCAGCACCTTAGCCTCGGGAGCTGGGGCCAACGTCCTGACTTTC.

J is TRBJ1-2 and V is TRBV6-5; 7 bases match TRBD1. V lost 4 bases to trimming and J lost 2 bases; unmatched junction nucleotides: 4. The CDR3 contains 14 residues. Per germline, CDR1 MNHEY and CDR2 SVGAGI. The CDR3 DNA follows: TGTGCCAGCAGTTCCGCGGACAGGAACTATGGCTACACCTTC. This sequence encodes CASSSADRNYGYTF.

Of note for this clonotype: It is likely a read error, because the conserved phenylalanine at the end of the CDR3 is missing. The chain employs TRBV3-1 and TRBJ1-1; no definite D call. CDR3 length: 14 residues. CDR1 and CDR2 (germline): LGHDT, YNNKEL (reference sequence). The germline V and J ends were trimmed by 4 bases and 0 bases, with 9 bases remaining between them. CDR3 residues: CASSPLRMNTEAFL. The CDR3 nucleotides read TGTGCCAGCAGCCCATTGAGGATGAACACTGAAGCTTTCCTT.

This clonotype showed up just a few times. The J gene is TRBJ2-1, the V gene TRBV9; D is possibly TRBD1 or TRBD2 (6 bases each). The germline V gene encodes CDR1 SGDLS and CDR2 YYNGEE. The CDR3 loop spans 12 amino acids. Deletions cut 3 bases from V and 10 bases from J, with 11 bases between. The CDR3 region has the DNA TGTGCCAGCAGCGAGGGGGGCGCCGAGCAGTTCTTC. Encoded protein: CASSEGGAEQFF.

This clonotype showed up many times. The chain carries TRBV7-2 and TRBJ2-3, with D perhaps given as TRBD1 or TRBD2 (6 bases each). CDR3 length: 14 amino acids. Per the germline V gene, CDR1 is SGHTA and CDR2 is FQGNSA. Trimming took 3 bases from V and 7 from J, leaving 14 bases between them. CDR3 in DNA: TGTGCCAGCAGCTTCGGGGGCCTGGGAAATACGCAGTATTTT. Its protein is CASSFGGLGNTQYF. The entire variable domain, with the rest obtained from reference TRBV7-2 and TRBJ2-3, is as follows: GAGVSQSPSNKVTEKGKDVELRCDPISGHTALYWYRQSLGQGLEFLIYFQGNSAPDKSGLPSDRFSAERTGGSVSTLTIQRTQQEDSAVYLCASSFGGLGNTQYFGPGTRLTVL.

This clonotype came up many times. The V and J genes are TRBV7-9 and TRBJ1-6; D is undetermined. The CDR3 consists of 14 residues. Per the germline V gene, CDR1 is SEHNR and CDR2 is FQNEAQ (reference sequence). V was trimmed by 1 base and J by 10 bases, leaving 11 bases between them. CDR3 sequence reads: CASSLEQIESPLHF. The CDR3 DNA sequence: TGTGCCAGCAGCTTAGAACAGATAGAGTCACCCCTCCACTTT.

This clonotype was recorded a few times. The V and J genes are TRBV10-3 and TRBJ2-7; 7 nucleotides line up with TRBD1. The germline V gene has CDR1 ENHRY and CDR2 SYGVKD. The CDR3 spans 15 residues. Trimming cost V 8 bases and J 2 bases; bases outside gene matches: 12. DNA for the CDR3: TGTGCCATCCACCAAGAAGGGGGCCTTACCTACGAGCAGTACTTC. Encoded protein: CAIHQEGGLTYEQYF.

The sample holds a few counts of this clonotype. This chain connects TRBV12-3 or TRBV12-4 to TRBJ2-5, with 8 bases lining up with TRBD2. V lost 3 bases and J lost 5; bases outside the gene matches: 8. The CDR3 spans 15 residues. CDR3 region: CASSFSAGVSETQYF. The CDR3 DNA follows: TGTGCCAGCAGTTTTTCAGCGGGGGTATCTGAGACCCAGTACTTC.

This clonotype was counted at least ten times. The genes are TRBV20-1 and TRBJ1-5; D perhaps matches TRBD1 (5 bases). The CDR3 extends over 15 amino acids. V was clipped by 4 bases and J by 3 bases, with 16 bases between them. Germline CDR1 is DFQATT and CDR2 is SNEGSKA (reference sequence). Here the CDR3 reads CSATGRGRDNQPQHF. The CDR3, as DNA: TGCAGTGCTACGGGGCGGGGACGGGACAATCAGCCCCAGCATTTT.

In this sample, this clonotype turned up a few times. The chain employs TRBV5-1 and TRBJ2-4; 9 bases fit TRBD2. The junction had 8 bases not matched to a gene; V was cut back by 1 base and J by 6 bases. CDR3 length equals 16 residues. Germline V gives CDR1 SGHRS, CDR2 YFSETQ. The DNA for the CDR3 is TGCGCCAGCAGCTTGTACGCGGGGGGGCCGGGAAACATTCAGTACTTC. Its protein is CASSLYAGGPGNIQYF.

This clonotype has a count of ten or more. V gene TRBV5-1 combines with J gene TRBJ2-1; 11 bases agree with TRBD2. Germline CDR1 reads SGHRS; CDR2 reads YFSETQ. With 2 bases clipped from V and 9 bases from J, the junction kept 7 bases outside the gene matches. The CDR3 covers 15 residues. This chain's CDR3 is CASSFVAGGPVEQFF. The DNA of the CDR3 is TGCGCCAGCAGCTTCGTAGCGGGGGGGCCGGTTGAGCAGTTCTTC.

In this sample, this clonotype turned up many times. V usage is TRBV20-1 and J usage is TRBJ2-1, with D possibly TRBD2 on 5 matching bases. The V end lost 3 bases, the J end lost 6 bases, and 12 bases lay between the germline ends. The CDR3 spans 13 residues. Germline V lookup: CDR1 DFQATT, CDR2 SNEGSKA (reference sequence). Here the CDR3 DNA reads TGCAGTGCTAGCGGGGTCCTTAGCAATGAGCAGTTCTTC. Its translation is CSASGVLSNEQFF.

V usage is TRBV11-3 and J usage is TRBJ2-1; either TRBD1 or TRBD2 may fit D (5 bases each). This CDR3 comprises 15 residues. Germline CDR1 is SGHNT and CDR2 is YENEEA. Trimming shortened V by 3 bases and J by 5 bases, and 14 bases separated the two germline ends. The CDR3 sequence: CASSLDPSRDNEQFF. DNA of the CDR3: TGTGCCAGCAGCTTGGATCCTAGCAGGGACAATGAGCAGTTCTTC.

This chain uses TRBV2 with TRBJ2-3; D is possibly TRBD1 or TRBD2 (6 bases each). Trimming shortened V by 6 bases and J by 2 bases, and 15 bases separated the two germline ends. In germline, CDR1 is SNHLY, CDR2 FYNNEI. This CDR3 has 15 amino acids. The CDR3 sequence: CASSPRGVLTDTQYF. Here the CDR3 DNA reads TGTGCCAGCAGCCCAAGGGGGGTTCTCACAGATACGCAGTATTTT.